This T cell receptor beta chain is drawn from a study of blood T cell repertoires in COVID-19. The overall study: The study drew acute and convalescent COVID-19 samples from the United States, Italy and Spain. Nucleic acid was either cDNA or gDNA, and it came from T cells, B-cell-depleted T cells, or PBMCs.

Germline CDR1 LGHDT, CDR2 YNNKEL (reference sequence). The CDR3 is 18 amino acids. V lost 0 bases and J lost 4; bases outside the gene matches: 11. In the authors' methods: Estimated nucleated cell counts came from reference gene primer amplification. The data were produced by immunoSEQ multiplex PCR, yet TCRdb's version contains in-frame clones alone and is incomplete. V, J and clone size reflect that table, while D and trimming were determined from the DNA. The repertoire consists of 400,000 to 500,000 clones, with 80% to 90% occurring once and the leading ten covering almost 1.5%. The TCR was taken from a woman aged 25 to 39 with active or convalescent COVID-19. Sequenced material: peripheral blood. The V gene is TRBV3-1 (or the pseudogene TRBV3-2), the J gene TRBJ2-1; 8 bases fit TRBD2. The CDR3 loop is CASSQEAFLAGMYNEQFF. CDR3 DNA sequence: TGTGCCAGCAGCCAAGAGGCATTTTTAGCGGGAATGTACAATGAGCAGTTCTTC.